Following are 4 T cell receptor beta chains from one sample sequenced in a study of cytomegalovirus exposure and HLA in healthy donors (dated by TCRdb to about 2017). The library came from the immunoSEQ multiplex PCR assay. For the multiplex PCR, a mixture combining 60 forward primers for TCR Vbeta segments and 13 reverse primers for TCR Jbeta segments was used. What TCRdb holds here is the immuneACCESS table cut down to in-frame rearrangements. Part of the clones is not present; checked against another copy, under half of the missing clones reflect an unresolved V gene, and the others are unexplained. The sample table contains about 130,000 clones; only one count was recorded for approximately 82% of them. The top ten hold approximately 1.6% of the sample. The specimen was PBMCs. The receptors derive from a female donor in good health and CMV-seronegative.

The chain recombines TRBV7-6 with TRBJ2-3; D gene unclear. This CDR3 region has 14 residues. V lost 3 bases to trimming and J lost 4 bases, with 11 bases between them. From germline, CDR1 is SGHVS and CDR2 FNYEAQ. The CDR3 coding sequence is TGTGCCAGCAGCTTTGGATACTACCCAGATACGCAGTATTTT. The encoded protein is CASSFGYYPDTQYF.

This chain joins TRBV7-8 and TRBJ1-2; a possible D gene is TRBD1 (5 bases). V lost 2 bases, J lost 4 bases, and 17 bases lay in between. Germline CDR1 is SGHVS and CDR2 is FQNEAQ. The CDR3 is 16 residues long. CDR3 region: CASSLQSGKALYGYTF. As DNA, the CDR3 is TGTGCCAGCAGCTTACAATCAGGGAAGGCCCTCTATGGCTACACCTTC.

V and J are TRBV18 and TRBJ1-3; no definite D call. Trimming took 3 bases from V and 0 from J, leaving 15 bases between them. CDR1 KGHSH and CDR2 LQKENI come from the germline V gene. The CDR3 sequence is 17 residues long. The CDR3 loop reads CASSPRGGSSSGNTIYF. The CDR3 DNA sequence: TGTGCCAGCTCACCCCGTGGAGGATCAAGCTCTGGAAACACCATATATTTT.

The chain carries TRBV10-1 and TRBJ1-1; D remains ambiguous. V lost 6 bases and J lost 2, with 13 bases in between. There are 14 residues in the CDR3. CDR1 is WNHNN, CDR2 SYGVQD, per germline (reference sequence). CDR3 nucleotides: TGCGCCAGCAGGCCCGGACTGGGAAACACTGAAGCTTTCTTT. Translating gives CASRPGLGNTEAFF.